This TCR beta chain was identified in a study of cytomegalovirus exposure and HLA in healthy donors (dated by TCRdb to about 2017). For context, the study as a whole: The 666 repertoires of the first cohort and the 110 or so validation repertoires were produced on the same platform, according to a later analysis. Along with the roughly 670-subject first cohort, a separate validation cohort of over 90 different subjects was used. The aim of the study was to test whether cataloging public T cell receptors could identify signatures of past pathogen exposure. To predict cytomegalovirus infection status, the study combined high-throughput TCR immunosequencing, statistical association of individual TCRs with disease status, and machine learning.

Libraries were made using the immunoSEQ multiplex PCR assay. Regarding the original processing steps: To diagnose cytomegalovirus status from the catalog of TCR beta chain sequences, a statistical classification framework was built. Sourced from immuneACCESS, this table was stored by TCRdb with only in-frame sequences that have V and J called. A share of the clones is absent; for the studies checked, an unresolved V gene accounts for under half, and the remainder has no known explanation. That table is the source of V, J and clone size, and D and trimming were worked out from the DNA. The sample table holds fewer than 85,000 clones, of which 94% were seen once. The top ten constitute 0.5% to 0.75% of the sample. A note on this clone: It lacks a known antigen. The sample holds no much larger clone one base away, and base qualities are not on file.

From a lookup of the germline V gene (reference sequence), CDR1 and CDR2 are LNHDA and SQIVND. V loses 6 bases at its end and J loses 4 bases; junction bases beyond the gene matches: 3. The CDR3 runs 14 residues from the cysteine to the phenylalanine. Of the read, only the CDR3 DNA is kept; its 42 bases are in frame from base 1. Results the study describes overall, beyond this receptor: Most TCR sequences were seen in very few donors, while some public TCRs were found in many individuals. Of the cluster scores, approximately 95% were above 0 in a later analysis, which found that TCRs clustered in the first cohort also tended to co-occur in the roughly 130 validation repertoires. The authors suggested that the approach could potentially be generalized to other disease states and immunological phenotypes. Three of the identified cytomegalovirus-associated TCR beta chains were confirmed in vitro to be specific for cytomegalovirus antigens. In both the original and validation cohorts, the classifier was reported to diagnose cytomegalovirus status with high specificity and sensitivity. The study listed approximately 160 TCR beta chains as associated with cytomegalovirus. A later analysis had no HLA typing for the validation cohort, so co-occurrence there was scored across all 130 or so repertoires.

Separate from the roughly 700-subject first cohort, the validation cohort of 95 to 150 subjects was the group to which the donors belonged. The origin of this receptor is a woman aged 18 to 35 in good health and CMV-seronegative. The sample was PBMCs. The chain joins TRBV19 to TRBJ1-5, with 10 bases aligning to TRBD1. The CDR3 corresponds to CASSWGQGNQPQHF. The base sequence is TGTGCCAGTAGCTGGGGACAGGGGAATCAGCCCCAGCATTTT.